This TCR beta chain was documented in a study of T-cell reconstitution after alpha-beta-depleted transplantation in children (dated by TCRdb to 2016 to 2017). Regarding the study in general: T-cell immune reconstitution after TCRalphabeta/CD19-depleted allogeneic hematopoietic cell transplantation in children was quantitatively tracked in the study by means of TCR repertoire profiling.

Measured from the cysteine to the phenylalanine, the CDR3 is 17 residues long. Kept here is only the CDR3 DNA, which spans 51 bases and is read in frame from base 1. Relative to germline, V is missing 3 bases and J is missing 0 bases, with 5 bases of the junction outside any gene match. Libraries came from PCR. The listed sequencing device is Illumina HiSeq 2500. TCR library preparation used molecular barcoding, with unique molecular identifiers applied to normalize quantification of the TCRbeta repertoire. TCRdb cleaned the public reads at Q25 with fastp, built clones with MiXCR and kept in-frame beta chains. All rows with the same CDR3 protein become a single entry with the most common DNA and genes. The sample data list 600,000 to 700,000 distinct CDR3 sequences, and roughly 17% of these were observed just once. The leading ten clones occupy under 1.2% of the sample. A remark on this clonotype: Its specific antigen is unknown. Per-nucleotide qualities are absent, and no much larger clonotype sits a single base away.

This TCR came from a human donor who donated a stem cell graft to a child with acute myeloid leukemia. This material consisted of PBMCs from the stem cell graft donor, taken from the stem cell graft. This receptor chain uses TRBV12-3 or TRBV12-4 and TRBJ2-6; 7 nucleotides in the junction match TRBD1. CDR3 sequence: CASSLGDRSSGANVLTF. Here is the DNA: TGTGCCAGCAGTTTGGGGGACAGATCCTCTGGGGCCAACGTCCTGACTTTC.